This T cell receptor (beta chain) was observed in a study of cytomegalovirus exposure and HLA in healthy donors. A multiplex PCR was run with 60 Vbeta primers and 13 Jbeta primers. The repertoire was sequenced with immunoSEQ multiplex PCR; TCRdb's copy has only in-frame clones and lacks some. The sample lists 140,000 to 150,000 clones; around 82% were seen once. Trimming cost V 5 bases and J 3 bases; bases outside gene matches: 5. Germline V gives CDR1 MNHEY, CDR2 SMNVEV (reference sequence). The CDR3 runs 14 residues. This receptor was taken from a female donor in good health and CMV-seronegative. Sequencing used PBMCs. The rearrangement uses TRBV27 and TRBJ2-5, with 8 positions matching TRBD1. The CDR3 spells CASSPTGVEETQYF. CDR3 nucleotides: TGTGCCAGCAGTCCGACAGGGGTAGAAGAGACCCAGTACTTC.